The 29 T cell receptor beta chains reported below all come from one sample, sequenced in a study of CD8 T cells in ankylosing spondylitis (dated by TCRdb to the late 2010s). Receptors were amplified or captured by 5' RACE. TCRdb shows the sequencer as Illumina HiSeq 2500. The public reads were reprocessed in TCRdb via fastp at Q25 and MiXCR, keeping in-frame beta chains. Rows are combined by CDR3 protein, so each entry shows the most common genes and DNA. The sample yields under 200,000 distinct CDR3 sequences; roughly 10% were counted once. The ten most abundant clones make up about 16% of the sample. Source material: blood, either unsorted or a sorted T cell fraction (not recorded which). These receptors were taken from a female donor with ankylosing spondylitis or in good health (not recorded which).

This chain links TRBV7-2 with TRBJ2-7; 7 nucleotides match TRBD2. Per the germline V gene, CDR1 is SGHTA and CDR2 is FQGNSA. This CDR3 region has 15 residues. The V segment lost 1 base and the J segment 2 bases; nucleotides outside the gene matches: 5. The CDR3 spells CASSLESGRPYEQYF. Here the CDR3 DNA reads TGTGCCAGCAGCTTAGAATCCGGGAGGCCCTACGAGCAGTACTTC.

This clonotype was observed at least ten times. This rearrangement joins TRBV6-1 to TRBJ2-3; 13 bases line up with TRBD2. This CDR3 has 14 residues. V gave up 11 bases and J gave up 5 bases; unmatched junction bases: 7. CDR1 MNHNS and CDR2 SASEGT come from the germline V gene. CDR3 sequence (DNA): TGTGCCTGTGGACTAGCGGGAGCGGTAGATACGCAGTATTTT. Amino acids: CACGLAGAVDTQYF.

The chain has TRBV27 and TRBJ1-1; D unclear. The length of the CDR3 is 15 residues. The V end was cut by 4 bases, the J end by 2 bases, with 14 bases between. Germline lookup yields CDR1 MNHEY and CDR2 SMNVEV (reference sequence). CDR3 sequence: CASSSPLDGNTEAFF. The CDR3 DNA reads TGTGCCAGCAGTTCCCCCCTAGACGGAAACACTGAAGCTTTCTTT.

This clonotype was counted at least ten times. This chain connects TRBV10-3 to TRBJ2-5; 12 bases fit TRBD2. Germline loops: CDR1 ENHRY, CDR2 SYGVKD. Trimming removed 3 bases from V and 4 bases from J; junction bases left unmatched: 6. This CDR3 contains 16 residues. The CDR3 loop reads CAISDPTSGSGETQYF. Written as DNA, the CDR3 is TGTGCCATCAGTGACCCGACTAGCGGGAGTGGAGAGACCCAGTACTTC.

This clonotype was found a few times. The V gene is TRBV6-1, the J gene TRBJ1-1; D is unresolved. The V and J ends lost 1 base and 3 bases respectively, with 15 bases between them. Germline V gives CDR1 MNHNS, CDR2 SASEGT. There are 16 residues in the CDR3. CDR3 in amino acids: CASSEVVGIEDTEAFF. The CDR3 nucleotides are TGTGCCAGCAGTGAAGTAGTGGGGATTGAGGACACTGAAGCTTTCTTT.

The rearrangement joins TRBV27 to TRBJ1-5, with unresolved D. The CDR3 contains 20 residues. Trimming cost V 0 bases and J 0 bases, with 21 bases left between them. From germline, CDR1 is MNHEY and CDR2 SMNVEV (reference sequence). CDR3 sequence reads: CASSLSEMRTPCRSNQPQHF. The CDR3 bases are TGTGCCAGCAGTTTATCGGAGATGAGGACCCCTTGCCGTAGCAATCAGCCCCAGCATTTT.

The rearrangement uses TRBV12-3 or TRBV12-4 and TRBJ2-5, with D perhaps assigned TRBD1 or TRBD2 (7 bases each). The V end was cut by 7 bases, the J end by 7 bases, with 19 bases between. The CDR3 has 14 residues. The CDR3 spells CASTPGGGGLTQYF. CDR3 bases: TGTGCCAGCACCCCGGGGGGAGGGGGCTTGACCCAGTACTTC.

This clonotype was detected only a few times. This chain uses TRBV28 with TRBJ2-3; TRBD2 agrees at 9 bases. The CDR3 length is 16 residues. Germline V gene lookup returns CDR1 MDHEN and CDR2 SYDVKM. Trimming removed 4 bases from V and 2 bases from J; junction bases left unmatched: 7. CDR3 sequence reads: CASSSHSSGNTDTQYF. CDR3 bases: TGTGCCAGCAGTTCCCACTCTAGCGGGAACACAGATACGCAGTATTTT.

This clonotype turned up a few times. The chain is built from TRBV27 and TRBJ2-3; 8 positions match TRBD2. Trimming at V came to 7 bases and at J to 4 bases, leaving 13 bases not matched to a gene. Germline assignment: CDR1 MNHEY and CDR2 SMNVEV (reference sequence). CDR3 size: 16 residues. CDR3 nucleotide sequence: TGTGCCAGCACCCCCCGAAACGGGAGGGGCGCAGATACGCAGTATTTT. It encodes CASTPRNGRGADTQYF.

This clonotype was counted only a few times. The chain employs TRBV7-9 and TRBJ1-1; D perhaps matches TRBD1 (5 bases). Trimming removed 5 bases at V and 1 base at J, with 17 bases between. Germline V lookup: CDR1 SEHNR, CDR2 FQNEAQ (reference sequence). This CDR3 is 16 amino acids long. The CDR3 coding sequence is TGTGCCAGCAGCCCAGGGCGGTACGGAGGGAACACTGAAGCTTTCTTT. As protein: CASSPGRYGGNTEAFF.

This clonotype was seen repeatedly, ten times or more. The rearrangement links TRBV7-9 to TRBJ2-7, with D tentatively TRBD2 (5 bases). V lost 5 bases and J 5 bases, leaving 13 bases between the germline ends. The CDR3 length is 13 residues. CDR1 and CDR2 from the germline V gene are SEHNR and FQNEAQ (reference sequence). The CDR3 coding sequence is TGTGCCAGCAGCCCGAGTAGCGCCCACGAGCAGTACTTC. Protein product: CASSPSSAHEQYF.

This clonotype was found many times. V is TRBV6-2 or TRBV6-3 and J is TRBJ2-3; D call uncertain. V was shortened by 2 bases and J by 5 bases, with 8 bases between the two germline ends. This CDR3 is built from 13 residues. Germline V CDR1 and CDR2: MNHEY, SVGEGT. CDR3 nucleotides: TGTGCCAGCAGTTACCCCCTGGAAGATACGCAGTATTTT. This translates into CASSYPLEDTQYF.

V and J are TRBV19 and TRBJ1-5; 8 positions match TRBD1. The CDR3 runs to 14 residues. The J segment lost 0 bases and the V segment lost 5 bases, leaving 0 bases of the junction unmatched. CDR1 is LNHDA, CDR2 SQIVND, per germline (reference sequence). Here the CDR3 reads CASSGQGSNQPQHF. CDR3 coding DNA: TGTGCCAGTAGTGGACAGGGTAGCAATCAGCCCCAGCATTTT. Together with reference TRBV19 and TRBJ1-5, the CDR3 gives the full variable domain: DGGITQSPKYLFRKEGQNVTLSCEQNLNHDAMYWYRQDPGQGLRLIYYSQIVNDFQKGDIAEGYSVSREKKESFPLTVTSAQKNPTAFYLCASSGQGSNQPQHFGDGTRLSIL.

The genes are TRBV29-1 and TRBJ2-7; 11 nucleotides align to TRBD1. V shed 6 bases, J shed 0 bases, and the junction held 1 base outside the gene matches. Germline V gene sequence: CDR1 SQVTM, CDR2 ANQGSEA. The length of the CDR3 is 13 residues. The CDR3 spells CSVGQGDSYEQYF. The DNA of the CDR3 is TGCAGCGTGGGACAGGGGGACTCCTACGAGCAGTACTTC.

The chain combines TRBV27 with TRBJ2-1, with 7 bases matching TRBD2. Germline V CDR1 and CDR2: MNHEY, SMNVEV (reference sequence). This CDR3 spans 14 amino acids. Losses at the gene ends were 3 bases for V and 8 bases for J; bases not matched to a gene: 7. The CDR3 DNA is TGTGCCAGCAGTTTTACGGGAGGCATGGATGAGCAGTTCTTC. Its translation is CASSFTGGMDEQFF.

V is TRBV12-3 or TRBV12-4 and J is TRBJ2-1; TRBD2 agrees at 8 bases. The CDR3 spans 16 residues. V was pared by 5 bases and J by 5 bases, with 11 bases of the junction left unmatched. The CDR3 loop reads CASSRSSTSGNNEQFF. The CDR3 DNA is TGTGCCAGCAGTCGATCTTCCACTAGCGGCAACAATGAGCAGTTCTTC.

This clonotype was observed at least ten times. The chain combines TRBV4-3 with TRBJ2-7; D ambiguous. This CDR3 contains 14 residues. V shed 1 base and J shed 3 bases, with 10 bases lying between them. The germline gives CDR1 LGHNA, CDR2 YSLEER. The CDR3 DNA reads TGCGCCAGCAGCCAAGTTGGTCGGCACTACGAGCAGTACTTC. Its translation is CASSQVGRHYEQYF.

This clonotype has only a few counts. V is TRBV2 and J is TRBJ2-1; 8 nucleotides match TRBD2. Looked up from germline, CDR1 is SNHLY and CDR2 is FYNNEI. Trimming at V came to 5 bases and at J to 6 bases, leaving 12 bases not matched to a gene. The CDR3 consists of 16 residues. The CDR3 DNA reads TGTGCCAGCAGTCCCACCGGGACTAGTCTTCCCAATGAGCAGTTCTTC. It specifies CASSPTGTSLPNEQFF. Filled out from reference TRBV2 and TRBJ2-1, the complete variable domain reads EPEVTQTPSHQVTQMGQEVILRCVPISNHLYFYWYRQILGQKVEFLVSFYNNEISEKSEIFDDQFSVERPDGSNFTLKIRSTKLEDSAMYFCASSPTGTSLPNEQFFGPGTRLTVL.

In its sample, this clonotype was seen many times. The CDR3 reads CASSSGHGYTF. CDR3 DNA sequence: TGTGCCAGCAGCTCTGGACATGGCTACACCTTC. The chain employs TRBV7-9 and TRBJ1-2, with unresolved D. V was pared by 4 bases and J by 6 bases, with 6 bases between. Per the germline V gene, CDR1 is SEHNR and CDR2 is FQNEAQ (reference sequence). The CDR3 length is 11 residues.

This clonotype was counted only a few times. The CDR3: CASSPWGGVNEQYF. CDR3 DNA: TGTGCCAGCAGCCCCTGGGGGGGGGTAAACGAGCAGTACTTC. This chain joins TRBV2 and TRBJ2-7, with TRBD2 matching 7 bases. Germline V gives CDR1 SNHLY, CDR2 FYNNEI. This CDR3 comprises 14 residues. V dropped 6 bases and J dropped 5; count of bases not matched to a gene: 10.

The chain employs TRBV7-9 and TRBJ2-3, with 12 bases that match TRBD2. Germline V lookup: CDR1 SEHNR, CDR2 FQNEAQ (reference sequence). Unmatched junction bases numbered 1, after V lost 1 base and J lost 5 bases. The CDR3 covers 15 residues. The CDR3, as DNA: TGTGCCAGCAGCTTAGGGACTAGCGGGAAAGATACGCAGTATTTT. Translated: CASSLGTSGKDTQYF.

Ten or more counts support this clonotype. V usage is TRBV7-9 and J usage is TRBJ2-1; D not resolved. CDR1 is SEHNR, CDR2 FQNEAQ, per germline (reference sequence). The CDR3 extends over 13 amino acids. The germline V and J ends were trimmed by 8 bases and 0 bases, with 8 bases remaining between them. The CDR3 loop reads CASFQSSYNEQFF. The DNA for the CDR3 is TGTGCCAGCTTTCAGAGCTCCTACAATGAGCAGTTCTTC.

This clonotype was seen a handful of times. The chain couples TRBV9 to TRBJ2-7, with TRBD2 as a possible D gene (5 bases). The CDR3 extends over 15 amino acids. Germline lookup yields CDR1 SGDLS and CDR2 YYNGEE. Deletions cut 0 bases from V and 5 bases from J, with 15 bases between. CDR3 sequence: CASSVDTADGNEQYF. In DNA, the CDR3 is TGTGCCAGCAGCGTAGACACGGCGGACGGGAACGAGCAGTACTTC. The full variable domain, in which reference TRBV9 and TRBJ2-7 provide the parts outside the CDR3, is DSGVTQTPKHLITATGQRVTLRCSPRSGDLSVYWYQQSLDQGLQFLIQYYNGEERAKGNILERFSAQQFPDLHSELNLSSLELGDSALYFCASSVDTADGNEQYFGPGTRLTVT.

This clonotype has a handful of counts. This chain uses TRBV7-9 with TRBJ2-1; tentative D call: TRBD2 (6 bases). The length of the CDR3 is 12 residues. Germline V gene sequence: CDR1 SEHNR, CDR2 FQNEAQ (reference sequence). V was cut by 1 base and J by 12 bases, with 10 bases left in between. The DNA of the CDR3 is TGTGCCAGCAGCTTAGGACTAGTGGTGCAGTTCTTC. It encodes CASSLGLVVQFF.

This clonotype was observed many times. Here the CDR3 DNA reads TGTGCCAGCAGCTCAGGGGACAGCTACGAGCAGTACTTC. Translation gives CASSSGDSYEQYF. This rearrangement joins TRBV7-2 to TRBJ2-7, with 7 bases that match TRBD1. The CDR3 is 13 residues long. Unmatched junction bases numbered 3, after V lost 4 bases and J lost 3 bases. CDR1 is SGHTA, CDR2 FQGNSA, per germline.

The table lists this clonotype with a few counts. The CDR3 here is CASSSRDVPSYEQYF. CDR3 DNA sequence: TGTGCCAGCAGCTCCCGGGACGTACCCTCCTACGAGCAGTACTTC. The chain joins TRBV5-6 to TRBJ2-7; D assignment may be TRBD1 or TRBD2 (5 bases each). V lost 3 bases and J lost 0, with 13 bases in between. The CDR3 totals 15 residues. Germline lookup yields CDR1 SGHDT and CDR2 YYEEEE.

This clonotype has just a few counts. V gene TRBV12-3 or TRBV12-4 combines with J gene TRBJ2-2; 9 nucleotides line up with TRBD1. The CDR3 contains 15 residues. With V trimmed by 10 bases and J by 5 bases, 11 bases remained unmatched. The CDR3 DNA follows: TGTGCCATCCTTTGGGGGACAGGGCTAACCGGGGAGCTGTTTTTT. As protein: CAILWGTGLTGELFF.

This clonotype was picked up a small number of times. The rearrangement uses TRBV30 and TRBJ2-7; D gene unclear. This CDR3 has 14 residues. Trimming stripped 2 bases from V and 5 bases from J, with 16 bases between. Germline V gives CDR1 GTSNPN, CDR2 SVGIG (reference sequence). The CDR3 bases are TGTGCCTGGAGTTTCTCCGGGCCCCTCGACGAGCAGTACTTC. This codes for CAWSFSGPLDEQYF.

This clonotype was counted between two and nine times. The V call is TRBV7-9, the J call TRBJ2-7; 9 bases are a match to TRBD2. CDR3 length: 16 amino acids. Germline CDR1 and CDR2: SEHNR and FQNEAQ (reference sequence). The V segment lost 5 bases and the J segment 1 base; nucleotides outside the gene matches: 9. DNA of the CDR3: TGTGCCAGCAGCCATACAAGCGGGAGGTATTCCTACGAGCAGTACTTC. It encodes CASSHTSGRYSYEQYF.